The TCR beta chain described here comes from a study of blood T cell repertoires in COVID-19 (dated by TCRdb to about 2020). A note on the overall study: Collaborator samples came from the United States, Italy and Spain and covered acute and convalescent phases of COVID-19. The material from the prospective study consisted of cDNA or gDNA derived from T cells, B-cell-depleted T cells, or PBMCs. Deeply sampled blood TCRbeta repertoires from subjects exposed to, actively infected with, or recovered from COVID-19 were included in the dataset. A freely available public database, intended as a resource for researchers studying the immune response to SARS-CoV-2, is where the repertoires were released. The samples were drawn from the first 160 participants of the ongoing ImmuneRACE study and from roughly 1,300 subjects provided by 6 global collaborators. The sample metadata nearly always contained a de-identified subject ID, COVID-19 status, age in years and sex. Where available, HLA class I and class II types were obtained from metadata supplied by the sample provider rather than from assay-based typing.

TCRbeta CDR3 regions were amplified from genomic DNA using the immunoSEQ Assay, a bias-controlled multiplex PCR. In the paper's pipeline: Within the assay, amplification of reference gene primers was used to estimate how many nucleated cells each sample contained. Sequence reads were collapsed and filtered to measure the absolute abundance of every unique TCRbeta CDR3 rearrangement. For each sample, productive Simpson clonality was calculated as the square root of Simpson's diversity index over productive rearrangements. The immuneACCESS repertoire file appears here via TCRdb, limited to in-frame rearrangements. These files lack a portion of the clones; in checked studies, under half of the deficit traces to unresolved V genes, and the cause of the others is not known. That table is the source of V, J and clone size, and D and trimming were worked out from the DNA. This sample is represented by some 90,000 clones; 87% of them were singletons. The top ten hold about a sixth of the sample.

The germline V gene encodes CDR1 LNHDA and CDR2 SQIVND (reference sequence). Ends trimmed: V by 3 bases, J by 1 base; bases unmatched to a gene: 6. Including cysteine and phenylalanine, the CDR3 has 17 amino acids. Just CDR3 DNA is preserved here, 51 bases in frame from base 1. At one collaborating source in Seattle, patients were enrolled during active infection and were followed longitudinally through the course of disease. The collaborating institutions used their own protocols to collect whole blood in K2EDTA tubes. For TCRbeta analysis, collaborator samples were shipped as frozen whole blood, as isolated PBMCs, or as DNA extracted from either sample type. Concerning this clone: It lacks a known antigen. The record has no base qualities; no much larger clone is one base away.

What the authors observed across the whole study: Clinical and demographic metadata were provided uncurated, with the amount varying by source and participant.

Material for sequencing was peripheral blood. This receptor was taken from a woman aged 55 to 70 with COVID-19, enrolled during active disease. The chain uses TRBV19 and TRBJ2-2, with 9 bases aligning to TRBD2. Here the CDR3 is given as CASSIGRGGLNTGELFF. The nucleotide sequence reads as follows: TGTGCCAGTAGTATCGGGCGGGGGGGCCTGAACACCGGGGAGCTGTTTTTT. This CDR3, with the reference TRBV19 and TRBJ2-2 proteins standing in past its ends, gives the full variable domain DGGITQSPKYLFRKEGQNVTLSCEQNLNHDAMYWYRQDPGQGLRLIYYSQIVNDFQKGDIAEGYSVSREKKESFPLTVTSAQKNPTAFYLCASSIGRGGLNTGELFFGEGSRLTVL.